The 29 T cell receptor beta chains listed next were all sequenced from one sample in a study of molecular identifiers for immune sequencing clone quantification. TCRdb itself ran the PCR reads through MiXCR, one entry per CDR3 protein. This table holds roughly 71,000 distinct CDR3 sequences, roughly 20% found once. What was sequenced was naive CD8+ T cells from blood, with Jurkat cell RNA spiked in. Subset in this sample: FACS-sorted CD8+CD4-CCR7+CD45RA+ naive T cells. All receptors derive from a human donor in good health. Some libraries in this study had Jurkat cell RNA spiked in.

This clonotype was picked up many times. The V call is TRBV23-1, the J call TRBJ2-7; TRBD2 might be the D (5 bases). TRBV23-1 is known as an ORF, though its function is uncertain. The V and J ends lost 2 bases and 2 bases respectively, with 16 bases between them. The CDR3 has 16 amino acids. CDR3 bases: TGCGCCAGCAGTCAACCTTCCGGGAAGCAACCCTACGAGCAGTACTTC. Protein: CASSQPSGKQPYEQYF.

This clonotype was counted many times. The rearrangement links TRBV27 to TRBJ2-7; 8 bases are shared with TRBD2. V dropped 6 bases and J dropped 3; count of bases not matched to a gene: 7. The germline V gene encodes CDR1 MNHEY and CDR2 SMNVEV (reference sequence). The CDR3 extends over 14 amino acids. As DNA, the CDR3 is TGTGCCAGCAGACCGGGACTAGGTATCTACGAGCAGTACTTC. Translating gives CASRPGLGIYEQYF.

At least ten counts were recorded for this clonotype. In nucleotides, the CDR3 is TGCATCTGGAGTCGAGACAGGGGAAGATACGAGCAGTACTTC. This sequence encodes CIWSRDRGRYEQYF. This chain connects TRBV29-1 to TRBJ2-7; 8 bases map to TRBD1. The CDR3 has 14 residues. From germline, CDR1 is SQVTM and CDR2 ANQGSEA.

This clonotype was observed at least ten times. The chain has TRBV6-6 and TRBJ2-1; D possibly corresponds to TRBD1 (5 bases). The CDR3 is made up of 19 amino acids. V dropped 2 bases and J dropped 0 bases, with 20 bases sitting between them. Germline CDR1 and CDR2: MNHNY and SVGAGI (reference sequence). CDR3 in amino acids: CASSYEWSTGTSSYNEQFF. CDR3 in DNA: TGTGCCAGCAGTTACGAATGGTCTACAGGTACGAGCTCCTACAATGAGCAGTTCTTC.

This clonotype was observed many times. The J gene is TRBJ2-7, the V gene TRBV7-6; no clear D. CDR3 length equals 14 residues. Trimming stripped 1 base from V and 3 bases from J, with 10 bases between. Germline lookup yields CDR1 SGHVS and CDR2 FNYEAQ. The CDR3 is CASSLGLADYEQYF. In DNA, the CDR3 is TGTGCCAGCAGCTTAGGCTTAGCTGACTACGAGCAGTACTTC.

There are a few counts of this clonotype. In DNA form, the CDR3 reads TGTGCCTGGAGTAGGTACAGGGCAAATGAAAAACTGTTTTTT. Translated: CAWSRYRANEKLFF. The chain uses TRBV30 and TRBJ1-4; TRBD1 might be the D (6 bases). Looked up from germline, CDR1 is GTSNPN and CDR2 is SVGIG (reference sequence). Trimming cost V 2 bases and J 5 bases, with 12 bases left between them. CDR3 length: 14 amino acids.

This clonotype was seen at least ten times. The chain has TRBV10-3 and TRBJ2-3; 15 nucleotides align to TRBD2. Germline assignment: CDR1 ENHRY and CDR2 SYGVKD. The CDR3 runs 18 residues. The trim removed 6 bases at V and 5 bases at J, leaving 12 bases unmatched. CDR3 in DNA: TGTGCCATCAGCACCGCGGGACTAGCGGGAGGAATTCAAGATACGCAGTATTTT. This sequence encodes CAISTAGLAGGIQDTQYF.

This clonotype was picked up many times. The chain couples TRBV4-1 to TRBJ2-1; D is possibly TRBD2 (6 bases). V was pared by 1 base and J by 3 bases, with 13 bases between. CDR3 length: 16 amino acids. CDR1 and CDR2 from the germline V gene are MGHRA and YSYEKL. The CDR3 coding sequence is TGCGCCAGCAGCCAAGTAACAGGACTACACTACAATGAGCAGTTCTTC. This codes for CASSQVTGLHYNEQFF.

Many counts were recorded for this clonotype. This rearrangement joins TRBV20-1 to TRBJ2-1, with D possibly TRBD1 on 6 matching bases. Per the germline V gene, CDR1 is DFQATT and CDR2 is SNEGSKA (reference sequence). The V end lost 6 bases, the J end lost 0 bases, and 15 bases lay between the germline ends. This CDR3 has 15 amino acids. The CDR3 is CSAKGVGHSYNEQFF. The CDR3 region has the DNA TGCAGTGCCAAGGGGGTGGGGCACTCCTACAATGAGCAGTTCTTC.

The sample holds many counts of this clonotype. V is TRBV3-1 and J is TRBJ2-7; 9 bases match TRBD2. From germline, CDR1 is LGHDT and CDR2 YNNKEL (reference sequence). The J segment lost 2 bases and the V segment lost 1 base, leaving 3 bases of the junction unmatched. The CDR3 runs 15 residues. The CDR3 DNA reads as TGTGCCAGCAGCCAAGGACTAGCGGAGACCTACGAGCAGTACTTC. Translating it yields CASSQGLAETYEQYF.

This clonotype was detected ten times or more. The chain joins TRBV19 to TRBJ2-7; D is undetermined. Germline CDR1 reads LNHDA; CDR2 reads SQIVND (reference sequence). CDR3 length: 15 residues. V shed 3 bases and J shed 0 bases, with 12 bases lying between them. The DNA of the CDR3 is TGTGCCAGTAGTATCATCGGGTCCTACTCCTACGAGCAGTACTTC. Its translation: CASSIIGSYSYEQYF.

Only a few counts were recorded for this clonotype. The CDR3 sequence is CSAHGGTSSIYEQYF. CDR3 sequence (DNA): TGCAGTGCCCACGGCGGGACTAGCTCCATCTACGAGCAGTACTTC. The chain recombines TRBV20-1 with TRBJ2-7, with 9 positions matching TRBD2. Germline CDR1 DFQATT, CDR2 SNEGSKA (reference sequence). Trimming took 6 bases from V and 3 from J; bases not matched to a gene: 12. The CDR3 covers 15 residues.

In this sample, this clonotype turned up many times. V gene TRBV5-4 combines with J gene TRBJ2-7, with TRBD2 identical over 8 bases. The CDR3 is made up of 12 amino acids. V gave up 5 bases and J gave up 5 bases; unmatched junction bases: 3. Germline-derived CDR1 and CDR2 are SGHNT and YYREEE (reference sequence). CDR3 DNA sequence: TGTGCCAGCAGACAAGCGGGAGACGAGCAGTACTTC. As protein: CASRQAGDEQYF.

This clonotype came up many times. V is TRBV7-2 and J is TRBJ2-1; D perhaps matches TRBD2 (5 bases). The ends were cut back, 1 base at V and 0 bases at J, with 22 bases in the middle. CDR1 is SGHTA and CDR2 is FQGNSA in the germline V gene. CDR3 length equals 20 residues. The CDR3 loop is CASSLEPSGDNFSSYNEQFF. The CDR3, as DNA: TGTGCCAGCAGCTTAGAACCCAGCGGCGATAATTTTAGCTCCTACAATGAGCAGTTCTTC.

This clonotype has ten or more counts. This rearrangement joins TRBV6-1 to TRBJ1-5; unclear D gene. Germline CDR1 reads MNHNS; CDR2 reads SASEGT. The CDR3 has 15 amino acids. The ends were cut back, 2 bases at V and 6 bases at J, with 14 bases in the middle. The CDR3 coding sequence is TGTGCCAGCAGTGAATTGGGGAGGGCTTTTCAGCCCCAGCATTTT. Its protein is CASSELGRAFQPQHF.

This clonotype was seen ten or more times. The chain couples TRBV12-3 or TRBV12-4 to TRBJ1-5; TRBD1 might be the D (5 bases). This CDR3 spans 18 amino acids. Trimming pared 4 bases from V and 0 bases from J, leaving 19 bases between. The CDR3 here is CASSWGSGRPDSNQPQHF. In nucleotides, the CDR3 is TGTGCCAGCAGTTGGGGCTCCGGGCGCCCGGATAGCAATCAGCCCCAGCATTTT.

In this sample, this clonotype turned up many times. The chain couples TRBV5-6 to TRBJ2-7; D gene unclear. Looked up from germline, CDR1 is SGHDT and CDR2 is YYEEEE. V lost 1 base, J lost 6 bases, and 11 bases lay in between. The CDR3 spans 13 residues. CDR3 loop: CASSLNGHAEQYF. The CDR3 nucleotides are TGTGCCAGCAGCTTGAATGGGCACGCCGAGCAGTACTTC.

This clonotype was seen at least ten times. The chain combines TRBV7-9 with TRBJ2-7; 7 nucleotides agree with TRBD1. The trim removed 4 bases at V and 0 bases at J, leaving 9 bases unmatched. The germline gives CDR1 SEHNR, CDR2 FQNEAQ (reference sequence). The CDR3 loop spans 16 amino acids. As DNA, the CDR3 is TGTGCCAGCAGCTCCTCGAACAGGGGCTCCTCCTACGAGCAGTACTTC. It yields the protein CASSSSNRGSSYEQYF.

This clonotype was detected many times. The chain combines TRBV9 with TRBJ2-7, with D possibly being TRBD1 or TRBD2 (6 bases each). From germline, CDR1 is SGDLS and CDR2 YYNGEE. The V gene lost 4 bases and the J gene lost 2 bases, with 13 bases spanning the gap. The CDR3 extends over 14 amino acids. The CDR3 nucleotides are TGTGCCAGCAGCCCCGGGGGCACTACCTACGAGCAGTACTTC. Its translation is CASSPGGTTYEQYF.

This clonotype was counted ten times or more. The CDR3 bases are TGTGCCAGCAGCGAGACTAGCGGGACGTTTTACGAGCAGTACTTC. Translation gives CASSETSGTFYEQYF. The V call is TRBV5-4, the J call TRBJ2-7; 11 bases match TRBD2. The CDR3 sequence is 15 residues long. V gave up 4 bases and J gave up 4 bases; unmatched junction bases: 7. The germline CDR1 and CDR2 sequences are SGHNT and YYREEE (reference sequence).

This clonotype was counted ten times or more. The chain is built from TRBV20-1 and TRBJ1-5, with D perhaps matching TRBD1 (5 bases). The germline V and J ends were trimmed by 0 bases and 7 bases, with 10 bases remaining between them. The CDR3 sequence is 13 residues long. Germline V CDR1 and CDR2: DFQATT, SNEGSKA (reference sequence). The CDR3 is CSARDQGEQPQHF. The CDR3 DNA is TGCAGTGCTAGAGATCAGGGCGAACAGCCCCAGCATTTT.

The rearrangement joins TRBV24-1 to TRBJ2-2, with 10 bases that match TRBD1. There are 16 residues in the CDR3. V shed 1 base, J shed 6 bases, and the junction held 4 bases outside the gene matches. CDR1 and CDR2 from the germline V gene are KGHDR and SFDVKD. This CDR3 reads CATSDFGDRGPGELFF. In nucleotides, the CDR3 is TGTGCCACCAGTGATTTTGGGGACAGGGGTCCCGGGGAGCTGTTTTTT.

For this clonotype: A single base separates this from a much larger clone, so it may be a read error. The rearrangement uses TRBV28 and TRBJ2-7, with 8 bases lining up with TRBD2. The length of the CDR3 is 15 residues. Germline V gene lookup returns CDR1 MDHEN and CDR2 SYDVKM. The CDR3 nucleotides are TGTGCCAGCAGTTTAGTCGTGAGCGGGAGTTACGAGCAGCACTTC. This codes for CASSLVVSGSYEQHF.

This clonotype was seen many times. The chain is built from TRBV3-1 and TRBJ2-2; 10 positions agree with TRBD1. With 0 bases clipped from V and 3 bases from J, the junction kept 13 bases outside the gene matches. The CDR3 spans 20 residues. Germline V gene data show CDR1 as LGHDT and CDR2 as YNNKEL (reference sequence). In nucleotides, the CDR3 is TGTGCCAGCAGCCAAGACCGGGACAGGGGCATTGGCAGGGACACCGGGGAGCTGTTTTTT. This gives the protein CASSQDRDRGIGRDTGELFF.

In its sample, this clonotype was seen many times. This chain links TRBV27 with TRBJ1-1; 7 bases line up with TRBD1. Germline V gives CDR1 MNHEY, CDR2 SMNVEV (reference sequence). V was pared by 4 bases and J by 5 bases, with 10 bases of the junction left unmatched. The CDR3 runs to 15 residues. The CDR3 coding sequence is TGTGCCAGCAGTTACCTGACAGGGCTAGGGACTGAAGCTTTCTTT. Protein sequence: CASSYLTGLGTEAFF.

This clonotype was recorded a few times. This chain uses TRBV2 with TRBJ2-7, with D uncertain. Looked up from germline, CDR1 is SNHLY and CDR2 is FYNNEI. V was shortened by 1 base and J by 2 bases, with 18 bases between the two germline ends. The CDR3 totals 17 residues. DNA of the CDR3: TGTGCCAGCAGTGAAGGGGTGTGGTCCCGCTATGCCTACGAGCAGTACTTC. Translated, it gives CASSEGVWSRYAYEQYF.

This chain connects TRBV6-1 to TRBJ2-7; D unresolved. The CDR3 sequence is 16 residues long. Germline CDR1 MNHNS, CDR2 SASEGT. Trimming took 3 bases from V and 7 from J, leaving 22 bases between them. The CDR3 reads CASSDFSYTTGREQYF. The CDR3 nucleotides read TGTGCCAGCAGTGATTTTTCCTATACTACCGGTCGGGAGCAGTACTTC.

This clonotype has a count of ten or more. This chain links TRBV20-1 with TRBJ2-1; 7 bases fit TRBD2. Losses at the gene ends were 0 bases for V and 5 bases for J; bases not matched to a gene: 10. In germline, CDR1 is DFQATT, CDR2 SNEGSKA (reference sequence). The CDR3 runs to 16 residues. The CDR3 DNA reads as TGCAGTGCTAGAGAAACGCATGGACTAGTAGACAATGAGCAGTTCTTC. It yields the protein CSARETHGLVDNEQFF.

This clonotype was picked up many times. Its ends do not fully match the called genes, so a read error is possible. The J gene is TRBJ2-1, the V gene TRBV20-1; 13 bases line up with TRBD2. CDR3 length: 17 residues. Germline V gene lookup returns CDR1 DFQATT and CDR2 SNEGSKA (reference sequence). The chain's CDR3 is CSARGLAGAPFGNEQFF. The CDR3 region has the DNA TGCAGTGCGAGAGGACTAGCGGGAGCGCCGTTCGGCAATGAGCAGTTCTTC.